These 9 T cell receptor beta chains were sequenced from one sample in a study of blood T cell repertoires in COVID-19. Some clones are missing from TCRdb's copy, which holds only in-frame ones; the method was immunoSEQ multiplex PCR. The sample lists 45,000 to 65,000 clones; roughly 84% were seen once. The specimen was peripheral blood. Receptors were obtained from a man aged 80 or over in a cohort sampled during active COVID-19.

DNA for the CDR3: TGTGCCAGTAGCCCCCCGTATCCTCAGCCCCAGCATTTT. It codes for CASSPPYPQPQHF. The rearrangement joins TRBV19 to TRBJ1-5; D unclear. Between the trimmed V and J ends, which lost 6 bases and 6 bases, there was a span of 12 bases. The CDR3 is 13 residues long. Germline loops: CDR1 LNHDA, CDR2 SQIVND (reference sequence).

The chain employs TRBV12-3 or TRBV12-4 and TRBJ2-7; D not resolved. V gave up 5 bases and J gave up 5 bases, with 10 bases separating them. This CDR3 comprises 12 residues. The DNA of the CDR3 is TGTGCCAGCAGTCAGAACACCCACGAGCAGTACTTC. This encodes CASSQNTHEQYF.

The chain joins TRBV7-2 to TRBJ2-2, with D perhaps TRBD1 (5 bases). The germline V gene encodes CDR1 SGHTA and CDR2 FQGNSA. Trimming stripped 2 bases from V and 3 bases from J, with 19 bases between. There are 18 residues in the CDR3. This chain's CDR3 is CASSLRSDTRRDTGELFF. In nucleotides, the CDR3 is TGTGCCAGCAGCTTACGCTCGGACACCCGAAGGGACACCGGGGAGCTGTTTTTT.

The chain uses TRBV25-1 and TRBJ2-3, with D possibly matching TRBD1 (5 bases). V lost 6 bases and J 2 bases, leaving 15 bases between the germline ends. This CDR3 region has 15 residues. Germline loops: CDR1 MGHDK, CDR2 SYGVNS. This CDR3 is CASSPRQSNTDTQYF. For the CDR3, the DNA is TGTGCCAGCAGCCCTCGACAGTCAAACACAGATACGCAGTATTTT.

The chain combines TRBV30 with TRBJ1-1; D might be TRBD1 (6 bases). Trimming pared 0 bases from V and 5 bases from J, leaving 13 bases between. The length of the CDR3 is 14 residues. Looked up from germline, CDR1 is GTSNPN and CDR2 is SVGIG (reference sequence). As DNA, the CDR3 is TGTGCCTGGAGTGTTTCAGAGGGGGAGACTGAAGCTTTCTTT. It specifies CAWSVSEGETEAFF.

This clone occurred once. The chain uses TRBV6-5 and TRBJ1-2; D not resolved. CDR1 and CDR2 from the germline V gene are MNHEY and SVGAGI. Between the trimmed V and J ends, which lost 0 bases and 8 bases, there was a span of 16 bases. This CDR3 contains 15 residues. CDR3 bases: TGTGCCAGCAGTTACTCGAGACACCCTCAAGGAGGCTACACCTTC. It yields the protein CASSYSRHPQGGYTF.

The chain is built from TRBV5-6 and TRBJ1-2; TRBD1 agrees at 7 bases. The V gene end was trimmed by 4 bases and the J gene end by 0 bases; junction bases not matched to a gene: 3. There are 14 residues in the CDR3. CDR1 and CDR2 from the germline V gene are SGHDT and YYEEEE. CDR3 in DNA: TGTGCCAGCAGCCGACAGGGAACTAACTATGGCTACACCTTC. Its translation is CASSRQGTNYGYTF.

The V and J genes are TRBV5-8 and TRBJ1-4, with 7 bases aligning to TRBD1. The ends lost 3 bases at V and 0 bases at J; junction bases unmatched: 5. The CDR3 has 16 amino acids. Looked up from germline, CDR1 is SGHTS and CDR2 is YDEGEE. CDR3 region: CASSWGQRTTNEKLFF. The CDR3 nucleotides read TGTGCCAGCAGCTGGGGACAGAGGACAACTAATGAAAAACTGTTTTTT.

This sequence joins TRBV6-6 and TRBJ2-1; D is perhaps TRBD2 (6 bases). Looked up from germline, CDR1 is MNHNY and CDR2 is SVGAGI (reference sequence). V dropped 6 bases and J dropped 0 bases, with 15 bases sitting between them. CDR3 length: 16 residues. The CDR3 bases are TGTGCCAGCAGCCCGCTAGGAGGGAACTCCTACAATGAGCAGTTCTTC. Translation gives CASSPLGGNSYNEQFF.